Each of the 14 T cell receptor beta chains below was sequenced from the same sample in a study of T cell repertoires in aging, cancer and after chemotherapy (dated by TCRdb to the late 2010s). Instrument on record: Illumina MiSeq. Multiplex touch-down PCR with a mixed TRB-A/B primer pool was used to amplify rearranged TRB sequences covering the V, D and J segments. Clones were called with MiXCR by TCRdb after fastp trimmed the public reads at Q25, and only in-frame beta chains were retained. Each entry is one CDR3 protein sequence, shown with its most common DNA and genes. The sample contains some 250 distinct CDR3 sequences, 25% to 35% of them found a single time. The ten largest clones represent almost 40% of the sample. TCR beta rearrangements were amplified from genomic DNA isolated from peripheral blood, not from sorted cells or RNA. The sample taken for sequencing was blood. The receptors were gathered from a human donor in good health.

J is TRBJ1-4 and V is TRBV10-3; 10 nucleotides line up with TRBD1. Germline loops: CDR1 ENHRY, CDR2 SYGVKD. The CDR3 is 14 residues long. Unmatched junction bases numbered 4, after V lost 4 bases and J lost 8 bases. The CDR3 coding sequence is TGTGCCATCAGTGGACAGGGGGCCGAGGAAAAACTGTTTTTT. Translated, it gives CAISGQGAEEKLFF.

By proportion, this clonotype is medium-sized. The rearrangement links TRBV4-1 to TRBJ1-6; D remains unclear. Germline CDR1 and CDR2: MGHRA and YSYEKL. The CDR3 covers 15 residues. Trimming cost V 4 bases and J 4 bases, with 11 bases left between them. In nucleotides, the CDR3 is TGCGCCAGCAGCCCTCAGATAGGTTATAATTCACCCCTCCACTTT. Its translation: CASSPQIGYNSPLHF.

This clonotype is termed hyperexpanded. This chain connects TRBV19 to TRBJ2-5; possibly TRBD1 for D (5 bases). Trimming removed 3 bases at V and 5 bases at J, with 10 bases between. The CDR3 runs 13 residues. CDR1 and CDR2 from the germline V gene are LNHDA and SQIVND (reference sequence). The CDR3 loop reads CASSISQGETQYF. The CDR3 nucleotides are TGTGCCAGTAGTATCAGCCAGGGTGAGACCCAGTACTTC.

The CDR3 protein is CASSFPGGQNTEAFF. CDR3 nucleotide sequence: TGCGCCAGCAGCTTTCCGGGGGGACAGAACACTGAAGCTTTCTTT. The V call is TRBV5-1, the J call TRBJ1-1; weak D call: TRBD1 (6 bases). CDR3 size: 15 residues. V was trimmed by 2 bases and J by 1 base, leaving 12 bases between them. CDR1 and CDR2 from the germline V gene are SGHRS and YFSETQ. Variable domain in full (rest from reference TRBV5-1 and TRBJ1-1): KAGVTQTPRYLIKTRGQQVTLSCSPISGHRSVSWYQQTPGQGLQFLFEYFSETQRNKGNFPGRFSGRQFSNSRSEMNVSTLELGDSALYLCASSFPGGQNTEAFFGQGTRLTVV.

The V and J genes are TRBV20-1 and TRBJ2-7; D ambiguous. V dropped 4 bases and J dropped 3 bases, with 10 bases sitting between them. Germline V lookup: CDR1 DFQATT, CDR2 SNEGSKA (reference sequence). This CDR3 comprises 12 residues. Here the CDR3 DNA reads TGCAGTGCTAAAGACCTCAACTACGAGCAGTACTTC. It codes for CSAKDLNYEQYF.

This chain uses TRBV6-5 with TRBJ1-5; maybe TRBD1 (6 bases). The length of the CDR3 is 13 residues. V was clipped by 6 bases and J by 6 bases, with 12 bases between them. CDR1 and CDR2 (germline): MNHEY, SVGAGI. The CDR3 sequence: CASRTGRGQPQHF. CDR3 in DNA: TGTGCCAGCAGAACAGGGAGGGGTCAGCCCCAGCATTTT.

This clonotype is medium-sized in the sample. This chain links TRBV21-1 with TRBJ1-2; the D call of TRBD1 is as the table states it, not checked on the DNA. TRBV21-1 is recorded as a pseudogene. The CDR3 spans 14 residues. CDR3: CASTSRQGDYGYTF. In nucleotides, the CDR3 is TGTGCCAGCACCTCCAGACAGGGAGACTATGGCTACACCTTC.

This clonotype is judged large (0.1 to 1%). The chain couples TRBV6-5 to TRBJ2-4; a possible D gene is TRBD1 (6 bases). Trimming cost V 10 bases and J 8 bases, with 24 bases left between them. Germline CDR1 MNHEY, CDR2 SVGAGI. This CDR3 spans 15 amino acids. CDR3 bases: TGTGCCACCAAAAGTTCCCGAGGGGGAAGATACATTCAGTACTTC. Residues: CATKSSRGGRYIQYF.

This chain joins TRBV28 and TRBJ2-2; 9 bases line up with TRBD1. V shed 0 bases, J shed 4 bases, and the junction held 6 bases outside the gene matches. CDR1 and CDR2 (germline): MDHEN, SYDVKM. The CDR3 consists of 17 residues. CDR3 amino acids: CASSLWRTGASTGELFF. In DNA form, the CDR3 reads TGTGCCAGCAGTTTATGGAGGACAGGGGCAAGCACCGGGGAGCTGTTTTTT.

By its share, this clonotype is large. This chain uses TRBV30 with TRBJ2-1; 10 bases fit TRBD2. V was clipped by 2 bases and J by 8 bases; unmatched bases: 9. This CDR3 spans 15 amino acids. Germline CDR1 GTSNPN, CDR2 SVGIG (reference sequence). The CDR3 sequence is CAWSPGAGGPDEQFF. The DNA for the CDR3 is TGTGCCTGGAGTCCAGGAGCGGGAGGGCCGGATGAGCAGTTCTTC.

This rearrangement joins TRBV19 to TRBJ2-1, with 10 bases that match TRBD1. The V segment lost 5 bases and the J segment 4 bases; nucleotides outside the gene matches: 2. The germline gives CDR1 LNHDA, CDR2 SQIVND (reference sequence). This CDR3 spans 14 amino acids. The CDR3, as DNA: TGTGCCAGTAGTGGACAGGGGGGTTACAATGAGCAGTTCTTC. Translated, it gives CASSGQGGYNEQFF.

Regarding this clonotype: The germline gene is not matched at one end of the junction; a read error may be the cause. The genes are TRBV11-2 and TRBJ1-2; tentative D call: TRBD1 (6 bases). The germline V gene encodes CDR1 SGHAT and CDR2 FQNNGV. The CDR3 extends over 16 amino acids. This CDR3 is CAISFAPRGGKNGYTF. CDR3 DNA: TGTGCCATCAGCTTCGCCCCTCGTGGGGGCAAAAATGGCTACACCTTC.

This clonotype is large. The CDR3 reads CATSDSWGGTTGELFF. CDR3 bases: TGTGCCACCAGTGATTCCTGGGGGGGGACCACCGGGGAGCTGTTTTTT. The chain has TRBV24-1 and TRBJ2-2; 7 nucleotides match TRBD2. Germline CDR1 KGHDR, CDR2 SFDVKD. This CDR3 spans 16 amino acids. Germline trimming cut 2 bases from V and 4 bases from J; bases unmatched to any gene: 6.

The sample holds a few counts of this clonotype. For the CDR3, the DNA is TGTGCCAGCAGTTTAAGGATCGCGGGAGGGTACAATGAGCAGTTCTTC. Its translation: CASSLRIAGGYNEQFF. The rearrangement joins TRBV28 to TRBJ2-1, with 9 bases aligning to TRBD2. The CDR3 is made up of 16 amino acids. J gave up 4 bases and V 2 bases, and 6 bases lay outside the gene matches. Germline CDR1 and CDR2: MDHEN and SYDVKM.